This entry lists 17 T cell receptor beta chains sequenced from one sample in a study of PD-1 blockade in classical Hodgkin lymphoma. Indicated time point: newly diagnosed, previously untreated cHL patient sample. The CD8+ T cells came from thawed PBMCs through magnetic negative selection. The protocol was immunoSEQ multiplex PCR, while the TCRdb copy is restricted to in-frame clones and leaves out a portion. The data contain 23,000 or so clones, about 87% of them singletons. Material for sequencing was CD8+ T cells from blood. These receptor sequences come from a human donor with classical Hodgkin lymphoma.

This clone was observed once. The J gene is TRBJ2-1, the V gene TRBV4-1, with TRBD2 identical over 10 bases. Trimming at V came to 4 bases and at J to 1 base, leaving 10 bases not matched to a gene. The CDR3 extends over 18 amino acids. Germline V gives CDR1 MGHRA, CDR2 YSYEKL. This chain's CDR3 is CASSPGTSVKISYNEQFF. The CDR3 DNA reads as TGCGCCAGCAGCCCTGGGACTAGCGTGAAGATATCCTACAATGAGCAGTTCTTC.

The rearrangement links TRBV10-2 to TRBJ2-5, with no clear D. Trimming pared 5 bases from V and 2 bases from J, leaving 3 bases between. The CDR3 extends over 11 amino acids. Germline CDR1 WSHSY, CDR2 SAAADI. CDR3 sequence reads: CASSQQETQYF. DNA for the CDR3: TGCGCCAGCAGTCAGCAAGAGACCCAGTACTTC.

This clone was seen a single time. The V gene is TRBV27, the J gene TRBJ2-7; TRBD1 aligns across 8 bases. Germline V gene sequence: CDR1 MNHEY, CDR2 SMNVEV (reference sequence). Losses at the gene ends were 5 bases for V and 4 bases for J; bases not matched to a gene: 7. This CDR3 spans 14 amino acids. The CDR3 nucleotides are TGTGCCAGCAGTCCGGGACAGGCCCTATACGAGCAGTACTTC. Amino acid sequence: CASSPGQALYEQYF.

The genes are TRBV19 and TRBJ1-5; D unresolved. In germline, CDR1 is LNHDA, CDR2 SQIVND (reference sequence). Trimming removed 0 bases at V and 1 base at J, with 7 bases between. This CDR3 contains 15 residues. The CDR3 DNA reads TGTGCCAGTAGTATAGATCTCCGGAGCAATCAGCCCCAGCATTTT. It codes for CASSIDLRSNQPQHF.

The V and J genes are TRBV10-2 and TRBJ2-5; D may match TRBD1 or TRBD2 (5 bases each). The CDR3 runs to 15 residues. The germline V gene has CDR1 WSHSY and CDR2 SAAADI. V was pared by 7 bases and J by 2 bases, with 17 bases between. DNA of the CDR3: TGCGCCAGCAATCGAAGGGACGTCGGACAAGAGACCCAGTACTTC. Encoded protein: CASNRRDVGQETQYF.

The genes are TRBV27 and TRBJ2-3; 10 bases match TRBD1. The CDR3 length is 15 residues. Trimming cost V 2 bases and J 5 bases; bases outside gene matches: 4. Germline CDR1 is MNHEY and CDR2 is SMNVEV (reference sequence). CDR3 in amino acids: CASSLVGTGVDTQYF. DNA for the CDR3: TGTGCCAGCAGTTTAGTAGGGACAGGGGTAGATACGCAGTATTTT.

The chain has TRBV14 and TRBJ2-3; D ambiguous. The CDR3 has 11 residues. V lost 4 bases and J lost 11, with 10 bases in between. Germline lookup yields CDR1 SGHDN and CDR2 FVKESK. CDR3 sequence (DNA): TGTGCCAGCAGCCCCCCCAGAGAGCAGTATTTT. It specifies CASSPPREQYF.

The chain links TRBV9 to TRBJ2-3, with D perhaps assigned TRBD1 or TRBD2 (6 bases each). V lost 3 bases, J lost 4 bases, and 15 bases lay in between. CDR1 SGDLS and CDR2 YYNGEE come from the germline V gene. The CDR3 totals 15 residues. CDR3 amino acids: CASSGGGRVSDTQYF. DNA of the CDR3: TGTGCCAGCAGCGGAGGGGGGAGAGTTTCAGATACGCAGTATTTT.

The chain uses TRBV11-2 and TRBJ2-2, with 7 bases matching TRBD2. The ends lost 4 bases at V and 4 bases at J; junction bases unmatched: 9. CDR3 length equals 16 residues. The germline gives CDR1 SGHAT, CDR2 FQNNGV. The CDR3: CASSSFRGEGTGELFF. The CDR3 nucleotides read TGTGCCAGCAGCTCCTTCCGGGGGGAAGGCACCGGGGAGCTGTTTTTT.

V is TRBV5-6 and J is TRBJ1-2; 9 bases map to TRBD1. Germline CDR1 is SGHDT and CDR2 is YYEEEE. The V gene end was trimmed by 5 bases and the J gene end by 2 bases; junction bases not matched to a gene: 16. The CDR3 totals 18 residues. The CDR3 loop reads CASSPAVGQGTSNYGYTF. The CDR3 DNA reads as TGTGCCAGCAGTCCGGCGGTTGGACAGGGGACCTCAAACTATGGCTACACCTTC.

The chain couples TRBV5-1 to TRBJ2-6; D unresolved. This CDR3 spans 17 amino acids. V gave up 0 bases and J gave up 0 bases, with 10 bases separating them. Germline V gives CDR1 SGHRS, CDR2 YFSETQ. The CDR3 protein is CASSLDAQGSGANVLTF. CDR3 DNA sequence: TGCGCCAGCAGCTTGGACGCCCAAGGCTCTGGGGCCAACGTCCTGACTTTC.

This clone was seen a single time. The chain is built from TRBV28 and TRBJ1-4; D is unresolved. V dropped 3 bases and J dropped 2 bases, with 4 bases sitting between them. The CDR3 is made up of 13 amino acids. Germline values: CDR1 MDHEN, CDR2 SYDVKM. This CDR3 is CASSLITNEKLFF. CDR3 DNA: TGTGCCAGCAGTTTGATCACTAATGAAAAACTGTTTTTT.

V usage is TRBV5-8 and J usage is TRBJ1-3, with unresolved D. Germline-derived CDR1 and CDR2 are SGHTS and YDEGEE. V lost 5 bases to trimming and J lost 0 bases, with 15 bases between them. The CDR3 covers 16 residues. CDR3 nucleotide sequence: TGTGCCAGCAGGGTCAAGGCCAGCGTCTCTGGAAACACCATATATTTT. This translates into CASRVKASVSGNTIYF.

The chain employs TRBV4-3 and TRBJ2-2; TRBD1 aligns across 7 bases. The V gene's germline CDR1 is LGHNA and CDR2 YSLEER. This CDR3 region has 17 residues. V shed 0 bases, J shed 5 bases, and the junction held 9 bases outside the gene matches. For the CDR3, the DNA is TGCGCCAGCAGCCAAGAAACCCTAGGGGGCCGGACCGGGGAGCTGTTTTTT. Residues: CASSQETLGGRTGELFF.

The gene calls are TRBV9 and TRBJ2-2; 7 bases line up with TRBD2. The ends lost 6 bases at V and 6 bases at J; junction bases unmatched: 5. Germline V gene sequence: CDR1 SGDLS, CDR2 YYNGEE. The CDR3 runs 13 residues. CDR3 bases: TGTGCCAGCAATCTAGCGGTCGCCGGGGAGCTGTTTTTT. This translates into CASNLAVAGELFF.

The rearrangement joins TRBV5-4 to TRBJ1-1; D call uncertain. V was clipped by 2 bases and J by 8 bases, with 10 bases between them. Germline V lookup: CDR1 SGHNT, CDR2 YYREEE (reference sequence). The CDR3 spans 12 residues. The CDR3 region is CASSFTSGEAFF. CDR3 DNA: TGTGCCAGCAGCTTTACCTCAGGAGAAGCTTTCTTT.

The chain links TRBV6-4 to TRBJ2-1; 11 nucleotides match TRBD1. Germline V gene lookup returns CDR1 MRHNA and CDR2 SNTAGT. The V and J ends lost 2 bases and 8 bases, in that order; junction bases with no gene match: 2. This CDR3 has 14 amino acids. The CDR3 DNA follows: TGTGCCAGCAGTGACGGACAGGGGGCCGATGAGCAGTTCTTC. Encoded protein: CASSDGQGADEQFF.